This T cell receptor beta chain was profiled in a study of T cell repertoires in cytomegalovirus infection. Looking at the study overall: Signatures in public TCR beta sequences pointed to both CMV infection and matching HLA type. Study results and caveats: CMV-specific TCR beta clonotypes restricted by HLA-C dominated the ex vivo response. Identification of carriers of CMV plus the relevant HLA was achieved through cumulative public TCR beta family frequency.

The CDR3 has 11 residues. Trimming pared 2 bases from V and 10 bases from J, leaving 6 bases between. The germline CDR1 and CDR2 sequences are MNHEY and SVGEGT. This clonotype was recorded a few times. What it binds is not known. TCRdb fed the reads into MiXCR, producing one record per CDR3 protein. The sample contains under 200,000 distinct CDR3 sequences, under 30% of which appear only once. Sequenced material: PBMCs. This chain links TRBV6-2 or TRBV6-3 with TRBJ2-1; D uncertain. This clonotype originated in a human donor in good health (CMV status not recorded). Some clones in this sample may be carry-over from other donors' samples. CDR3 loop: CASSYGAEQFF. The CDR3 DNA is TGTGCCAGCAGTTACGGAGCGGAGCAGTTCTTC.